This T cell receptor beta chain derives from a study of PD-L1 blockade in urothelial cancer. Generated by immunoSEQ multiplex PCR, the TCRdb table keeps only in-frame clones and is missing some. The table records tens of thousands of clones, approximately 80% of them present only once. The ends lost 6 bases at V and 4 bases at J; junction bases unmatched: 8. Germline CDR1 MNHEY, CDR2 SMNVEV (reference sequence). This CDR3 spans 15 amino acids. The TCR comes from a man in his sixties or seventies with urothelial cancer. Sequences were derived from PBMCs, sampled around atezolizumab (anti-PD-L1) treatment. V gene TRBV27 combines with J gene TRBJ2-5; 10 bases are a match to TRBD1. The CDR3 DNA is TGTGCCAGCAGGAGGGGAGACAGGGGGCGAGAGACCCAGTACTTC. It yields the protein CASRRGDRGRETQYF.